These T cell receptor beta chains were read from a single sample in a study of cytomegalovirus exposure and HLA in healthy donors. The table came from immunoSEQ multiplex PCR; TCRdb's copy has only in-frame clones and leaves some out. The sample includes over 150,000 clones, 65% to 80% seen only once; the top ten take over 4%. Sequencing used PBMCs. All receptors come from a young man in good health and CMV-seropositive. Each CDR3 is given with its conserved first and last residue. The order of the fields is CDR3 length, J gene, clone size, D gene, V gene, CDR3 DNA, CDR3 protein. The D gene is left open where the match is weak. Part of the rows lack a size; the others show once, few, many or a class for expanded clones.

15	TRBJ1-5	once	-	TRBV19	TGTGCCAGTAGAAGCACGGACAGTTTAAATCAGCCCCAGCATTTT	CASRSTDSLNQPQHF
15	TRBJ1-4	-	-	TRBV11-2	TGTGCCAGCAGACCCTTAACGGGACTTAATGAAAAACTGTTTTTT	CASRPLTGLNEKLFF
14	TRBJ2-5	-	TRBD1	TRBV5-1	TGCGCCAGCAGCTCGACAGGGGGCCAAGAGACCCAGTACTTC	CASSSTGGQETQYF
14	TRBJ2-7	-	-	TRBV9	TGTGCCAGCAGCGTCGGTAGCGACTCCTACGAGCAGTACTTC	CASSVGSDSYEQYF
12	TRBJ2-2	-	TRBD1	TRBV29-1	TGCAGCGTAGCGACAGGGGACGGGGAGCTGTTTTTT	CSVATGDGELFF
18	TRBJ1-4	-	TRBD1	TRBV28	TGTGCCAGCAGGAACACAGGGGGCGCGGGGTTAACTAATGAAAAACTGTTTTTT	CASRNTGGAGLTNEKLFF
14	TRBJ1-5	-	TRBD1	TRBV9	TGTGCCAGCAGCGTTGGACAGGGGGGTCAGCCCCAGCATTTT	CASSVGQGGQPQHF
15	TRBJ2-5	once	TRBD2	TRBV7-2	TGTGCCAGCAGCTCCCCGCCGGGGGGTGGAGAGACCCAGTACTTC	CASSSPPGGGETQYF
16	TRBJ2-2	-	TRBD2	TRBV6-6	TGTGCCAGCAGGCCCAGCGGGGGGGCGAGGACCGGGGAGCTGTTTTTT	CASRPSGGARTGELFF
15	TRBJ2-5	-	-	TRBV4-3	TGCGCCAGCAGCCAGTTAGGGGGATCGAAAGAGACCCAGTACTTC	CASSQLGGSKETQYF
15	TRBJ2-2	-	TRBD1	TRBV4-3	TGCGCCAGCAGCCAAGTGGACAGGGCTGGCGGGGAGCTGTTTTTT	CASSQVDRAGGELFF
18	TRBJ2-5	-	TRBD1	TRBV28	TGTGCCAGCAGTCCCCCCCGGGACAGGGGTGATGGAGTAGAGACCCAGTACTTC	CASSPPRDRGDGVETQYF
15	TRBJ2-7	-	TRBD2	TRBV6-5	TGTGCCAGCAGGCTAGCGACTAGCGGGAGTTACGAGCAGTACTTC	CASRLATSGSYEQYF
15	TRBJ2-3	-	-	TRBV19	TGTGCCAGTAGTAGAGGCACCTCAAGGACAGATACGCAGTATTTT	CASSRGTSRTDTQYF
17	TRBJ1-4	-	-	TRBV5-4	TGTGCCAGCAGCTTGGGTTGGGCCACTGCAACTAATGAAAAACTGTTTTTT	CASSLGWATATNEKLFF
14	TRBJ1-2	-	-	TRBV7-9	TGTGCCAGCAGCTTCCCTTTGGAGGACTATGGCTACACCTTC	CASSFPLEDYGYTF
12	TRBJ2-7	-	TRBD2	TRBV19	TGTGCTTCGGGGGGGGCAGCTGGCGAGCAGTACTTC	CASGGAAGEQYF
16	TRBJ1-1	-	-	TRBV5-4	TGTGCCAGCAGCAACCCCGTTGCAGGGCTGGGCACTGAAGCTTTCTTT	CASSNPVAGLGTEAFF
18	TRBJ2-3	-	TRBD2	TRBV18	TGTGCCAGCTCACCAAAGGGACTAGCGGGGGGGCGAACAGATACGCAGTATTTT	CASSPKGLAGGRTDTQYF
16	TRBJ1-5	-	TRBD1	TRBV18	TGTGCCAGCTCACCAGGGAACAGGGGGCTAGGGCAGCCCCAGCATTTT	CASSPGNRGLGQPQHF
14	TRBJ1-2	few	-	TRBV7-3	TGTGCCAGCAGCCTTAGCTCAGGGGAAGGAGGCTACACCTTC	CASSLSSGEGGYTF